This passage covers 30 T cell receptor beta chains from one sample sequenced in a study of T-cell reconstitution after alpha-beta-depleted transplantation in children. A TCRbeta library incorporating unique molecular identifiers was prepared. TCRdb ran MiXCR on the PCR reads and lists one entry per CDR3 protein. The sample has 500,000 or so distinct CDR3 sequences, about 10% seen once. The sequences come from PBMCs, mostly from graft donor cells, collected 180 days after TCRalphabeta/CD19-depleted stem cell transplant. The receptors here all came from a female patient between 2 and 15 years old who had a stem cell transplant for aplastic anemia, so the T cells may come from the graft donor.

This clonotype was observed a few times. The chain is built from TRBV27 and TRBJ2-5; D may be TRBD1 (7 bases). V was pared by 4 bases and J by 9 bases, with 9 bases between. The CDR3 sequence is 11 residues long. Germline CDR1 MNHEY, CDR2 SMNVEV (reference sequence). The CDR3 nucleotides are TGTGCCAGCAGTTCCAGGGGGGCCCAGTACTTC. Translated, it gives CASSSRGAQYF.

This clonotype appeared a few times. The gene calls are TRBV14 and TRBJ2-1; D uncertain. Trimming shortened V by 5 bases and J by 2 bases, and 13 bases separated the two germline ends. This CDR3 comprises 15 residues. Germline assignment: CDR1 SGHDN and CDR2 FVKESK. This CDR3 reads CASSASPTTYNEQFF. CDR3 DNA sequence: TGTGCCAGCAGCGCAAGCCCAACCACCTACAATGAGCAGTTCTTC.

The rearrangement uses TRBV5-6 and TRBJ2-5, with 9 bases lining up with TRBD1. Germline values: CDR1 SGHDT, CDR2 YYEEEE. The CDR3 runs 15 residues. J gave up 5 bases and V 1 base, and 6 bases lay outside the gene matches. CDR3 coding DNA: TGTGCCAGCAGCTTGTCGGGGACAGGGCGGGAGACCCAGTACTTC. Translation gives CASSLSGTGRETQYF.

This clonotype appeared a few times. This sequence joins TRBV20-1 and TRBJ2-1; 12 bases are shared with TRBD2. Germline values: CDR1 DFQATT, CDR2 SNEGSKA (reference sequence). The CDR3 is made up of 14 amino acids. The ends lost 5 bases at V and 8 bases at J; junction bases unmatched: 7. The CDR3 loop is CSASSGRAGYEQFF. CDR3 nucleotides: TGCAGTGCTTCTAGCGGGAGGGCGGGATATGAGCAGTTCTTC.

The table lists this clonotype with a few counts. The genes are TRBV15 and TRBJ1-1, with D perhaps matching TRBD1 (5 bases). CDR3 length: 13 amino acids. The germline CDR1 and CDR2 sequences are LNHNV and YYDKDF (reference sequence). V lost 5 bases and J lost 12, with 19 bases in between. The CDR3 loop is CATSSGTARRTFF. The CDR3 DNA reads as TGTGCCACCAGCTCAGGGACCGCGCGGAGAACTTTCTTT.

This clonotype was observed many times. The chain uses TRBV21-1 and TRBJ2-1; the table names TRBD2, a call not compared with the DNA. TRBV21-1 is a documented pseudogene. The length of the CDR3 is 16 residues. The CDR3, as DNA: TGTGCCAGCAGGGCCGGTAGAGCGGGAGAGGGCAATGAGCAGTTCTTC. It translates to CASRAGRAGEGNEQFF.

This clonotype was detected a few times. This chain joins TRBV20-1 and TRBJ2-7; tentatively, D is TRBD2 (5 bases). There are 13 residues in the CDR3. In germline, CDR1 is DFQATT, CDR2 SNEGSKA (reference sequence). Trimming cost V 4 bases and J 7 bases, with 17 bases left between them. CDR3 in amino acids: CSATPGLTSEQYV. The CDR3 bases are TGCAGTGCTACACCCGGACTGACCTCGGAGCAGTACGTC.

This clonotype has a handful of counts. V usage is TRBV7-2 and J usage is TRBJ1-1; D possibly corresponds to TRBD1 (6 bases). The germline V and J ends were trimmed by 1 base and 5 bases, with 14 bases remaining between them. Germline V CDR1 and CDR2: SGHTA, FQGNSA. The CDR3 extends over 15 amino acids. CDR3 nucleotide sequence: TGTGCCAGCAGCTTAGTGGTCCCGGGGGCAACTGAAGCTTTCTTT. The encoded protein is CASSLVVPGATEAFF.

This clonotype came up many times. The chain is built from TRBV14 and TRBJ1-6; TRBD1 agrees at 7 bases. The germline V gene has CDR1 SGHDN and CDR2 FVKESK. With V trimmed by 0 bases and J by 10 bases, 9 bases remained unmatched. This CDR3 region has 16 residues. Here the CDR3 reads CASSQDRTGVGSPLHF. As DNA, the CDR3 is TGTGCCAGCAGCCAAGATCGGACAGGAGTTGGATCACCCCTCCACTTT. Complete variable domain (other parts from reference TRBV14 and TRBJ1-6): EAGVTQFPSHSVIEKGQTVTLRCDPISGHDNLYWYRRVMGKEIKFLLHFVKESKQDESGMPNNRFLAERTGGTYSTLKVQPAELEDSGVYFCASSQDRTGVGSPLHFGNGTRLTVT.

This sequence joins TRBV7-2 and TRBJ1-1; weak D call: TRBD1 (6 bases). The CDR3 contains 16 residues. Germline-derived CDR1 and CDR2 are SGHTA and FQGNSA. V lost 3 bases, J lost 1 base, and 15 bases lay in between. CDR3 coding DNA: TGTGCCAGCAGCTTCCCACCGGGACACGGGAACACTGAAGCTTTCTTT. It specifies CASSFPPGHGNTEAFF.

This chain links TRBV15 with TRBJ2-3; TRBD2 matches 10 bases. The CDR3 sequence is 17 residues long. Trimming cost V 3 bases and J 5 bases; bases outside gene matches: 11. Per germline, CDR1 LNHNV and CDR2 YYDKDF (reference sequence). This CDR3 reads CATSSSGRAMGRDTQYF. The CDR3 DNA follows: TGTGCCACCAGCAGCAGCGGGAGGGCCATGGGGAGAGATACGCAGTATTTT.

This clonotype was seen only once. The conserved final phenylalanine or tryptophan is absent from the CDR3, which likely points to a read error. This chain joins TRBV5-1 and TRBJ2-7; TRBD2 agrees at 11 bases. The CDR3 sequence is 14 residues long. The J segment lost 5 bases and the V segment lost 2 bases, leaving 3 bases of the junction unmatched. The germline V gene has CDR1 SGHRS and CDR2 YFSETQ. CDR3 nucleotides: TGCGCCAGCAGCTTACTAGCGGGAGTCAACGAGCAGTACTTG. It yields the protein CASSLLAGVNEQYL.

Turning to this clonotype: This sequence may be a read error, since a much larger clone differs from it by one base. The V gene is TRBV29-1, the J gene TRBJ2-3, with 8 bases identical to TRBD1. The CDR3 is 14 amino acids. CDR1 and CDR2 from the germline V gene are SQVTM and ANQGSEA. Unmatched junction bases numbered 7, after V lost 3 bases and J lost 5 bases. In DNA, the CDR3 is TGCAGCGTTGACTCGACAGGGGCAGGAGATACGCAGTATTTT. Its translation is CSVDSTGAGDTQYF.

This clonotype has just a few counts. The J gene is TRBJ1-1, the V gene TRBV10-3; tentatively, D is TRBD1 (6 bases). Trimming shortened V by 6 bases and J by 4 bases, and 15 bases separated the two germline ends. CDR1 is ENHRY, CDR2 SYGVKD, per germline. This CDR3 is 14 amino acids long. The CDR3 coding sequence is TGTGCCATCAGGCCCGCGACAGGTGCCACTGAAGCTTTCTTT. Its protein product is CAIRPATGATEAFF.

The chain uses TRBV9 and TRBJ1-2; 11 bases map to TRBD1. The CDR3 has 15 residues. CDR1 and CDR2 (germline): SGDLS, YYNGEE. The V and J ends lost 3 bases and 7 bases, in that order; junction bases with no gene match: 8. The CDR3 protein is CASSAAGTGGSGYTF. CDR3 in DNA: TGTGCCAGCAGCGCCGCCGGGACAGGGGGTTCTGGCTACACCTTC.

This clonotype was found many times. This sequence joins TRBV12-3 or TRBV12-4 and TRBJ2-3; 11 nucleotides match TRBD2. There are 15 residues in the CDR3. V was pared by 6 bases and J by 5 bases, with 7 bases of the junction left unmatched. For the CDR3, the DNA is TGTGCCAGCAGCCTCGCGACTAGCGGGAAAGATACGCAGTATTTT. It translates to CASSLATSGKDTQYF.

The table lists this clonotype with many counts. The chain couples TRBV6-1 to TRBJ2-3; 12 nucleotides agree with TRBD2. The CDR3 is 17 residues long. Germline CDR1 reads MNHNS; CDR2 reads SASEGT. Germline trimming cut 6 bases from V and 2 bases from J; bases unmatched to any gene: 9. The CDR3 sequence is CASSRKGLAGTTDTQYF. The CDR3 coding sequence is TGTGCCAGCAGCCGAAAGGGACTAGCGGGTACCACAGATACGCAGTATTTT.

The rearrangement links TRBV7-9 to TRBJ1-4; 7 bases align to TRBD1. The length of the CDR3 is 15 residues. Germline V gene sequence: CDR1 SEHNR, CDR2 FQNEAQ (reference sequence). The V gene end was trimmed by 4 bases and the J gene end by 8 bases; junction bases not matched to a gene: 10. As DNA, the CDR3 is TGTGCCAGCAGCTCATCCCTCAGGGGGTGGGAAAAACTGTTTTTT. Translated: CASSSSLRGWEKLFF.

This clonotype was recorded a few times. The V and J genes are TRBV10-3 and TRBJ2-7, with D perhaps matching TRBD1 (5 bases). CDR1 is ENHRY, CDR2 SYGVKD, per germline. There are 15 residues in the CDR3. V lost 2 bases, J lost 0 bases, and 11 bases lay in between. The CDR3 loop is CAISEGQGPSYEQYF. CDR3 bases: TGTGCCATCAGTGAGGGTCAGGGTCCCTCCTACGAGCAGTACTTC.

This clonotype was picked up many times. V usage is TRBV2 and J usage is TRBJ1-6, with D perhaps TRBD1 (6 bases). The CDR3 has 15 residues. Germline CDR1 reads SNHLY; CDR2 reads FYNNEI. V lost 6 bases, J lost 7 bases, and 16 bases lay in between. CDR3 protein: CASRLQAGGNSPLHF. CDR3 bases: TGTGCCAGCAGGTTACAGGCCGGGGGCAATTCACCCCTCCACTTT. The entire variable domain, with the rest obtained from reference TRBV2 and TRBJ1-6, is as follows: EPEVTQTPSHQVTQMGQEVILRCVPISNHLYFYWYRQILGQKVEFLVSFYNNEISEKSEIFDDQFSVERPDGSNFTLKIRSTKLEDSAMYFCASRLQAGGNSPLHFGNGTRLTVT.

This clonotype was seen many times. V is TRBV6-2 or TRBV6-3 and J is TRBJ1-1; 9 nucleotides align to TRBD1. Unmatched junction bases numbered 14, after V lost 7 bases and J lost 5 bases. Germline V gene sequence: CDR1 MNHEY, CDR2 SVGEGT. The CDR3 spans 16 residues. This CDR3 is CASTQPKQGARTEAFF. Here the CDR3 DNA reads TGTGCCAGCACTCAACCCAAACAGGGGGCTAGGACTGAAGCTTTCTTT.

This rearrangement joins TRBV11-2 to TRBJ2-4; 13 nucleotides line up with TRBD2. The CDR3 is 18 residues long. CDR1 SGHAT and CDR2 FQNNGV come from the germline V gene. V trimming: 4 bases; J trimming: 0 bases; junction bases outside the gene matches: 6. The CDR3 DNA reads as TGTGCCAGCAGCTGGGGACTAGCGGGGACCTTAGCCAAAAACATTCAGTACTTC. It is translated as CASSWGLAGTLAKNIQYF. Filled out from reference TRBV11-2 and TRBJ2-4, the complete variable domain reads EAGVAQSPRYKIIEKRQSVAFWCNPISGHATLYWYQQILGQGPKLLIQFQNNGVVDDSQLPKDRFSAERLKGVDSTLKIQPAKLEDSAVYLCASSWGLAGTLAKNIQYFGAGTRLSVL.

This clonotype showed up just a few times. The chain joins TRBV7-9 to TRBJ2-7, with unresolved D. Germline V gene lookup returns CDR1 SEHNR and CDR2 FQNEAQ (reference sequence). The CDR3 is made up of 15 amino acids. Trimming took off 1 base at V and 6 bases at J, with 16 bases between the two ends. Written as DNA, the CDR3 is TGTGCCAGCAGCTTAGTCCGTGCTAGAATTGGCGAGCAGTACTTC. Translating gives CASSLVRARIGEQYF.

This clonotype was detected a few times. The V and J genes are TRBV9 and TRBJ2-2, with 8 nucleotides matching TRBD1. V shed 0 bases and J 8 bases; nucleotides not matched to a gene: 6. The CDR3 consists of 15 residues. In germline, CDR1 is SGDLS, CDR2 YYNGEE. CDR3 region: CASSVVQGVPGELFF. CDR3 nucleotide sequence: TGTGCCAGCAGCGTAGTACAGGGGGTTCCGGGGGAGCTGTTTTTT.

The chain uses TRBV10-3 and TRBJ2-7; a weak D match, TRBD1 (5 bases). The germline V gene has CDR1 ENHRY and CDR2 SYGVKD. The CDR3 runs to 15 residues. Deletions cut 6 bases from V and 1 base from J, with 16 bases between. Here the CDR3 DNA reads TGTGCCATCAGCCCGATGGGGCAGTTATCCTACGAGCAGTACTTC. Residues: CAISPMGQLSYEQYF.

This clonotype appeared many times. The chain employs TRBV29-1 and TRBJ2-1; possibly TRBD1 for D (6 bases). Per germline, CDR1 SQVTM and CDR2 ANQGSEA. V was trimmed by 1 base and J by 6 bases, leaving 13 bases between them. The CDR3 has 14 residues. CDR3 sequence reads: CSVEGAGVPNEQFF. CDR3 nucleotides: TGCAGCGTTGAAGGAGCAGGGGTCCCCAATGAGCAGTTCTTC.

Concerning this clonotype itself: This may be a read error, as it is one base from a much larger clone. This chain uses TRBV28 with TRBJ2-5; possibly TRBD2 for D (5 bases). The CDR3 consists of 13 residues. Trimming stripped 3 bases from V and 4 bases from J, with 9 bases between. In germline, CDR1 is MDHEN, CDR2 SYDVKM. The CDR3 bases are TGTGCCAGCAGTTTCGGGGTCACAGAGACCCAGTACTTC. Translation gives CASSFGVTETQYF.

This clonotype was seen more than once but under ten times. The chain employs TRBV18 and TRBJ2-7; D gene ambiguous. The germline gives CDR1 KGHSH, CDR2 LQKENI. The ends were cut back, 3 bases at V and 0 bases at J, with 15 bases in the middle. The CDR3 length is 16 residues. DNA for the CDR3: TGTGCCAGCTCACCTTCAGGCCAGAGAATCTCCTACGAGCAGTACTTC. It specifies CASSPSGQRISYEQYF. The whole variable domain, remainder taken from reference TRBV18 and TRBJ2-7, is NAGVMQNPRHLVRRRGQEARLRCSPMKGHSHVYWYRQLPEEGLKFMVYLQKENIIDESGMPKERFSAEFPKEGPSILRIQQVVRGDSAAYFCASSPSGQRISYEQYFGPGTRLTVT.

This clonotype was observed a few times. V usage is TRBV7-6 and J usage is TRBJ2-3, with 9 bases lining up with TRBD1. The CDR3 length is 18 residues. CDR1 and CDR2 from the germline V gene are SGHVS and FNYEAQ. V trimming: 2 bases; J trimming: 4 bases; junction bases outside the gene matches: 13. In DNA form, the CDR3 reads TGTGCCAGCAGCTTACCGGCCCCCGGGACAGGGTTCGCAGATACGCAGTATTTT. Translated, it gives CASSLPAPGTGFADTQYF.

This clonotype was counted between two and nine times. This chain connects TRBV5-1 to TRBJ1-1; weak D call: TRBD1 (5 bases). Germline CDR1 and CDR2: SGHRS and YFSETQ. There are 15 residues in the CDR3. The V end lost 1 base, the J end lost 1 base, and 11 bases lay between the germline ends. DNA for the CDR3: TGCGCCAGCAGCTTGAGTCCACAGGAGAACACTGAAGCTTTCTTT. Translated, it gives CASSLSPQENTEAFF. Full variable domain (missing parts from reference TRBV5-1 and TRBJ1-1): KAGVTQTPRYLIKTRGQQVTLSCSPISGHRSVSWYQQTPGQGLQFLFEYFSETQRNKGNFPGRFSGRQFSNSRSEMNVSTLELGDSALYLCASSLSPQENTEAFFGQGTRLTVV.